Below are 6 T cell receptor beta chains sequenced from a single sample in a study of blood T cell repertoires in COVID-19. The protocol was immunoSEQ multiplex PCR, while the TCRdb copy is restricted to in-frame clones and leaves out a portion. Of 80,000 or so clones listed, 65% to 85% are singletons. The material sequenced was peripheral blood. The receptors were sampled from a woman of 80 years or more with acute or convalescent COVID-19.

The chain combines TRBV19 with TRBJ2-1; 7 nucleotides align to TRBD1. This CDR3 has 16 amino acids. Germline V gives CDR1 LNHDA, CDR2 SQIVND (reference sequence). V shed 6 bases and J 5 bases; nucleotides not matched to a gene: 13. The CDR3 DNA follows: TGTGCCAGTAGCCCCTTGGCGGACAGGATACACAATGAGCAGTTCTTC. It encodes CASSPLADRIHNEQFF.

The V and J genes are TRBV4-3 and TRBJ2-1; 7 nucleotides align to TRBD2. The CDR3 length is 13 residues. The V gene end was trimmed by 1 base and the J gene end by 7 bases; junction bases not matched to a gene: 1. The germline gives CDR1 LGHNA, CDR2 YSLEER. The CDR3: CASSQGTRNEQFF. CDR3 sequence (DNA): TGCGCCAGCAGCCAAGGGACTAGGAATGAGCAGTTCTTC.

CDR3 loop: CASSLRQGSNQPQHF. In nucleotides, the CDR3 is TGTGCCAGCAGCCTACGACAGGGGAGCAATCAGCCCCAGCATTTT. The chain combines TRBV3-1 (or the pseudogene TRBV3-2) with TRBJ1-5; the match to TRBD1 covers 8 bases. The CDR3 is 15 amino acids. V was pared by 4 bases and J by 1 base, with 3 bases of the junction left unmatched. Germline V CDR1 and CDR2: LGHDT, YNNKEL (reference sequence).

V usage is TRBV7-2 and J usage is TRBJ1-1; D is unresolved. Trimming took 5 bases from V and 6 from J, leaving 13 bases between them. Germline CDR1 reads SGHTA; CDR2 reads FQGNSA. The CDR3 sequence is 13 residues long. This chain's CDR3 is CASSMDGIAEAFF. The DNA of the CDR3 is TGTGCCAGCAGCATGGACGGGATTGCTGAAGCTTTCTTT.

The V call is TRBV9, the J call TRBJ1-1; D unclear. Trimming took off 3 bases at V and 10 bases at J, with 16 bases between the two ends. CDR1 SGDLS and CDR2 YYNGEE come from the germline V gene. This CDR3 is built from 13 residues. For the CDR3, the DNA is TGTGCCAGCAGCGCCCCCTATAGTGCAGGAGCTTTCTTT. Translated: CASSAPYSAGAFF. The full variable domain, completed using reference TRBV9 and TRBJ1-1, is DSGVTQTPKHLITATGQRVTLRCSPRSGDLSVYWYQQSLDQGLQFLIQYYNGEERAKGNILERFSAQQFPDLHSELNLSSLELGDSALYFCASSAPYSAGAFFGQGTRLTVV.

The table lists this clone with a count of one. V and J are TRBV24-1 and TRBJ1-5, with D perhaps TRBD1 (6 bases). Trimming left V 1 base short and J 1 base short, with 16 bases between. Germline values: CDR1 KGHDR, CDR2 SFDVKD. There are 18 residues in the CDR3. This chain's CDR3 is CATSDFRGGRGSNQPQHF. Here the CDR3 DNA reads TGTGCCACCAGTGATTTTAGGGGGGGCCGGGGGAGCAATCAGCCCCAGCATTTT.